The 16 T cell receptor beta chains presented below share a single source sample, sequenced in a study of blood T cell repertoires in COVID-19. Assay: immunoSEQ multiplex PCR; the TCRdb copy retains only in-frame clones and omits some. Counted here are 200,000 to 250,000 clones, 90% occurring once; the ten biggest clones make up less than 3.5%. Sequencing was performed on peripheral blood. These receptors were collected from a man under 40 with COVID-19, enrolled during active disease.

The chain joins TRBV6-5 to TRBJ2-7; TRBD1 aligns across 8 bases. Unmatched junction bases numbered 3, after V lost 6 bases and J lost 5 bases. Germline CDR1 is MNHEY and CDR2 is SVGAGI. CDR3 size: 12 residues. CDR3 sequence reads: CASSQTGDEQYF. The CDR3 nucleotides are TGTGCCAGCAGCCAGACAGGGGACGAGCAGTACTTC.

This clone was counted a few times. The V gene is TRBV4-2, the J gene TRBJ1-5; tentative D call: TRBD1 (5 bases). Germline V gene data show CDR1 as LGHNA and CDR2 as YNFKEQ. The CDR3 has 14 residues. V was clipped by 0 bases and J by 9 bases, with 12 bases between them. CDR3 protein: CASSQDVSGGPQHF. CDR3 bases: TGTGCCAGCAGCCAAGATGTTTCCGGGGGGCCCCAGCATTTT.

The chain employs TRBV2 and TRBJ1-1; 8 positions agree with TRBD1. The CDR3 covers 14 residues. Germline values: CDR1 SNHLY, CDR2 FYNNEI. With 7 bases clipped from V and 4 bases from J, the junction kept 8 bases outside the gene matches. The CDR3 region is CASIRRTGRTEAFF. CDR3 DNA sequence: TGTGCCAGCATAAGGCGGACAGGGCGCACTGAAGCTTTCTTT.

The CDR3 protein is CASSLVATEFGYTF. CDR3 DNA: TGTGCCAGCAGCTTAGTCGCGACAGAGTTCGGCTACACCTTC. J is TRBJ1-2 and V is TRBV7-2; a weak D match, TRBD1 (5 bases). CDR1 SGHTA and CDR2 FQGNSA come from the germline V gene. This CDR3 spans 14 amino acids. Between the trimmed V and J ends, which lost 1 base and 8 bases, there was a span of 14 bases.

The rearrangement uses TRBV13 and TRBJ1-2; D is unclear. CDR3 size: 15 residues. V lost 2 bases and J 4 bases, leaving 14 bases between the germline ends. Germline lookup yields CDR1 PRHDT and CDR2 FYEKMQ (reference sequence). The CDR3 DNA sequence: TGTGCCAGCAGCTTACGAGGTGCAGTGGGCTATGGCTACACCTTC. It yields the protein CASSLRGAVGYGYTF.

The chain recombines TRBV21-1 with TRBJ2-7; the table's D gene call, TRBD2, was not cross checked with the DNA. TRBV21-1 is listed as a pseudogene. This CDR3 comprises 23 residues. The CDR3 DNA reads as TGTGCCAGCAGCAACCTGAAATCCGGACAGGGTTGGGCTAGCGGGAGAAAGACCTACGAGCAGTACTTC. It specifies CASSNLKSGQGWASGRKTYEQYF.

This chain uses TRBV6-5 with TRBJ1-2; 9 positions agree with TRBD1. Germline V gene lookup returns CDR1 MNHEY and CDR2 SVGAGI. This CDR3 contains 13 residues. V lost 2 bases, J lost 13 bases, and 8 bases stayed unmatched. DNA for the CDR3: TGTGCCAGCAGTTACCCCGCGGGACAGGGCCGCACCTTC. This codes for CASSYPAGQGRTF.

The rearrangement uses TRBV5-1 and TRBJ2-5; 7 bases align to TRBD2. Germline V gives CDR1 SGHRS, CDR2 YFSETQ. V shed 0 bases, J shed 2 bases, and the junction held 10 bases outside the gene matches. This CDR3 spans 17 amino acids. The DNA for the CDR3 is TGCGCCAGCAGCTTGGCCGGGAGGTCGGCGGGGCAAGAGACCCAGTACTTC. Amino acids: CASSLAGRSAGQETQYF.

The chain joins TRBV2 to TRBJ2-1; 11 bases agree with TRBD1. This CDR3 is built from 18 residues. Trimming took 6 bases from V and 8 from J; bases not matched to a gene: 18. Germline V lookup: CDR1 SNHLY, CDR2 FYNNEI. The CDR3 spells CASRARTGGPSNTHEQFF. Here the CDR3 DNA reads TGTGCCAGCAGGGCTAGGACAGGGGGCCCTTCCAATACACATGAGCAGTTCTTC.

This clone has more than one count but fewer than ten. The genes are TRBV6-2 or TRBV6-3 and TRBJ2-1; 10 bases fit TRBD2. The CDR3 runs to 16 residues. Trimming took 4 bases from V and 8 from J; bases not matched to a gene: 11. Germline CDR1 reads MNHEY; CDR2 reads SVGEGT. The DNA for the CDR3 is TGTGCCAGCAGTTTAGAAGCGGGGGGGCTAATAGATGAGCAGTTCTTC. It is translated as CASSLEAGGLIDEQFF.

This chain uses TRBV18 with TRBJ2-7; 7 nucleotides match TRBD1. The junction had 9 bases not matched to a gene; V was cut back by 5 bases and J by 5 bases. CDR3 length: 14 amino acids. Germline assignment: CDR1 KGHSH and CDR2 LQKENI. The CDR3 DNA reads TGTGCCAGCTCAACCAACAGGGGAATCGACGAGCAGTACTTC. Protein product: CASSTNRGIDEQYF. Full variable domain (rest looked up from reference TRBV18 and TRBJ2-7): NAGVMQNPRHLVRRRGQEARLRCSPMKGHSHVYWYRQLPEEGLKFMVYLQKENIIDESGMPKERFSAEFPKEGPSILRIQQVVRGDSAAYFCASSTNRGIDEQYFGPGTRLTVT.

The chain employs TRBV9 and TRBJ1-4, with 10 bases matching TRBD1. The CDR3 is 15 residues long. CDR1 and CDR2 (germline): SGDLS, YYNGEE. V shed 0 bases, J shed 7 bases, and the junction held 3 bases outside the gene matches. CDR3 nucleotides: TGTGCCAGCAGCGTAGGGACAGGGGGAGGTGAAAAACTGTTTTTT. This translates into CASSVGTGGGEKLFF.

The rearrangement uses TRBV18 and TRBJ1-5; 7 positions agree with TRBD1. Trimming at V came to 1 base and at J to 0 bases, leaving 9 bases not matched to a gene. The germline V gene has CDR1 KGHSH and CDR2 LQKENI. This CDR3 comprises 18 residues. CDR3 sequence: CASSPQMGTEFSNQPQHF. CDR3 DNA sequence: TGTGCCAGCTCACCACAAATGGGGACAGAATTTAGCAATCAGCCCCAGCATTTT.

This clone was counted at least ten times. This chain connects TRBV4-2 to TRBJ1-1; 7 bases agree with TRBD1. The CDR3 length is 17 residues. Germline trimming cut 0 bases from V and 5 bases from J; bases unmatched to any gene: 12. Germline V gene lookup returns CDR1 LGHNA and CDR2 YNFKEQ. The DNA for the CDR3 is TGTGCCAGCAGCCAAGAACTTAATCAGGGGGGTAGGACTGAAGCTTTCTTT. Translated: CASSQELNQGGRTEAFF.

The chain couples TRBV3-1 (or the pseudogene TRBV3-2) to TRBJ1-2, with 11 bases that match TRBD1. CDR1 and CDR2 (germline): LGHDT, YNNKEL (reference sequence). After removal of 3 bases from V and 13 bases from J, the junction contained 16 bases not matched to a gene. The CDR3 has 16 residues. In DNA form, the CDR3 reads TGTGCCAGCAGCCAGAACCCCATCTGGGGACAGGGGGGAATCACCTTC. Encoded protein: CASSQNPIWGQGGITF.

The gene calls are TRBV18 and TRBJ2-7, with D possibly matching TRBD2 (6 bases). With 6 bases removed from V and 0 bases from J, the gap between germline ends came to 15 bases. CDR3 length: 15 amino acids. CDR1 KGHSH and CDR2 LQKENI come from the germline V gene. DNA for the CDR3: TGTGCCAGCTCGACGGGGAGGACCAGCTCCTACGAGCAGTACTTC. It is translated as CASSTGRTSSYEQYF.